Listed below are T cell receptor beta chains from one sample, sequenced in a study of post-analysis software for immune sequencing data. TCRdb re-called the PCR reads through MiXCR, storing one row per CDR3 protein. The repertoire holds about 770,000 distinct CDR3 sequences, with approximately 44% as singletons. The sequenced sample consisted of blood. These receptors were taken from a girl aged 5 to 17 with multiple sclerosis. Each CDR3 is given with its conserved first and last residue. D genes are given only for firm matches. The listing skips clone size in some rows; elsewhere it reads once, few, many or a size class.

>.|TRBV20-1|TRBJ2-1|.
CSATSAPYNEQFF
TGCAGTGCGACCAGCGCACCCTACAATGAGCAGTTCTTC
>.|TRBV7-9|TRBJ2-1|TRBD2
CASSSPGTSEQYNEQFF
TGTGCCAGCAGCTCGCCCGGGACTAGCGAGCAATACAATGAGCAGTTCTTC
>.|TRBV27|TRBJ1-5|.
CASSLLGGGQPQHF
TGTGCCAGCAGCCTACTGGGGGGGGGTCAGCCCCAGCATTTT
>few|TRBV29-1|TRBJ1-2|.
CSVSSGTLVDGYTF
TGCAGCGTTTCCTCCGGGACCTTAGTGGATGGCTACACCTTC
>.|TRBV3-1|TRBJ1-4|TRBD1
CASSQTGGTNEKLFF
TGTGCCAGCAGCCAAACAGGGGGCACTAATGAAAAACTGTTTTTT
>few|TRBV10-3|TRBJ2-7|.
CAIKEGDNGANEQYF
TGTGCCATCAAGGAGGGGGACAACGGAGCCAACGAGCAGTACTTC
>.|TRBV5-4|TRBJ2-5|.
CAKGETQYF
TGTGCCAAGGGGGAGACCCAGTACTTC
>.|TRBV7-2|TRBJ2-3|.
CASSFYIADTQYF
TGTGCCAGCAGCTTTTACATAGCAGATACGCAGTATTTT
>.|TRBV6-6|TRBJ1-5|TRBD1
CASTDRDPGWQPQHF
TGTGCCAGCACCGACAGGGACCCCGGATGGCAGCCCCAGCATTTT
>.|TRBV6-5|TRBJ1-6|.
CASSYGVTNSPLHF
TGTGCCAGCAGTTACGGCGTTACTAATTCACCCCTCCACTTT
>once|TRBV5-1|TRBJ2-7|.
CASSLTPLSDSSYEQYF
TGCGCCAGCAGCCTGACGCCCCTCAGTGACAGCTCCTACGAGCAGTACTTC
>.|TRBV10-1|TRBJ2-2|.
CASSDTLGELFF
TGCGCCAGCAGTGATACCCTCGGGGAGCTGTTTTTT
>.|TRBV7-9|TRBJ2-6|.
CATRTGPSGANVLTF
TGTGCCACACGGACCGGTCCCTCTGGGGCCAACGTCCTGACTTTC
>.|TRBV20-1|TRBJ1-5|TRBD1
CSARGIGTANQPQHF
TGCAGTGCTAGAGGAATCGGGACAGCGAATCAGCCCCAGCATTTT
>few|TRBV20-1|TRBJ2-1|TRBD2
CSARLAGGGSYNEQFF
TGCAGTGCTAGACTAGCGGGAGGGGGGTCCTACAATGAGCAGTTCTTC
>few|TRBV7-2|TRBJ2-3|TRBD2
CASSLGSSGRGTQYF
TGTGCCAGCAGCTTAGGATCGAGCGGGAGGGGTACGCAGTATTTT
>.|TRBV6-6|TRBJ1-5|.
CASILQLATRSNQPQHF
TGTGCCAGCATTCTTCAACTTGCTACGAGGAGCAATCAGCCCCAGCATTTT
>few|TRBV15|TRBJ2-5|.
CATSRVRGRERETQYF
TGTGCCACCAGCAGAGTTAGGGGCAGGGAGAGGGAGACCCAGTACTTC
>few|TRBV7-9|TRBJ2-5|.
CASSSEGRETQYF
TGTGCCAGCAGCTCCGAGGGGAGAGAGACCCAGTACTTC
>.|TRBV29-1|TRBJ1-2|.
CSAARAESTEAFFGQGTGYGYTF
.
>.|TRBV12-3/TRBV12-4|TRBJ2-5|.
CASSPSRIDPETQYF
TGTGCCAGCAGCCCATCCAGGATCGACCCAGAGACCCAGTACTTC
>.|TRBV29-1|TRBJ2-1|TRBD2
CSVPNRLAGGNNEQFF
TGCAGCGTTCCTAACAGGTTAGCGGGAGGTAACAATGAGCAGTTCTTC